Listed here are 14 T cell receptor beta chains from one sample, sequenced in a study of blood T cell repertoires in COVID-19. Using immunoSEQ multiplex PCR, the repertoire was profiled, and TCRdb retains in-frame clones only, with some absent. The profile shows more than 85,000 clones, about 81% of them singletons. Sequenced input: peripheral blood. The receptors originated from a man between 65 and 85 years old with acute or convalescent COVID-19.

This chain links TRBV15 with TRBJ2-5; no reliable D call. With 1 base removed from V and 2 bases from J, the gap between germline ends came to 11 bases. This CDR3 comprises 15 residues. CDR1 and CDR2 (germline): LNHNV, YYDKDF (reference sequence). The CDR3 DNA reads as TGTGCCACCAGCAGAGTGCCAAGAGGTCAAGAGACCCAGTACTTC. Translated, it gives CATSRVPRGQETQYF.

This chain connects TRBV11-3 to TRBJ1-4; D might be TRBD1 (5 bases). Trimming took off 5 bases at V and 6 bases at J, with 10 bases between the two ends. The CDR3 runs to 13 residues. Germline V lookup: CDR1 SGHNT, CDR2 YENEEA. The CDR3 bases are TGTGCCAGCAGCCTCACCAGGGATGAAAAACTGTTTTTT. Amino acid sequence: CASSLTRDEKLFF.

The CDR3 protein is CASSSAGVLTF. The CDR3, as DNA: TGTGCCAGCAGCAGTGCCGGGGTCCTGACTTTC. This chain uses TRBV7-3 with TRBJ2-6, with unresolved D. The germline CDR1 and CDR2 sequences are SGHTA and FQGTGA. V was shortened by 5 bases and J by 13 bases, with 9 bases between the two germline ends. The CDR3 is 11 residues long.

This clone was detected only a few times. The V call is TRBV7-2, the J call TRBJ2-1, with a possible D match to TRBD2 (5 bases). Trimming removed 5 bases at V and 4 bases at J, with 9 bases between. Germline loops: CDR1 SGHTA, CDR2 FQGNSA. The CDR3 consists of 13 residues. The CDR3 DNA sequence: TGTGCCAGCAGCCGGACTGGATACAATGAGCAGTTCTTC. This translates into CASSRTGYNEQFF.

The V call is TRBV7-6, the J call TRBJ1-6; 7 nucleotides match TRBD1. CDR3 length: 16 amino acids. Losses at the gene ends were 3 bases for V and 4 bases for J; bases not matched to a gene: 6. Germline CDR1 is SGHVS and CDR2 is FNYEAQ. The chain's CDR3 is CASSLVYRGYNSPLHF. The DNA for the CDR3 is TGTGCCAGCAGCTTGGTGTACAGGGGTTATAATTCACCCCTCCACTTT. The variable domain in full, with the rest retrieved from reference TRBV7-6 and TRBJ1-6, is GAGVSQSPRYKVTKRGQDVALRCDPISGHVSLYWYRQALGQGPEFLTYFNYEAQQDKSGLPNDRFSAERPEGSISTLTIQRTEQRDSAMYRCASSLVYRGYNSPLHFGNGTRLTVT.

This clone was seen at least ten times. The rearrangement joins TRBV15 to TRBJ2-1, with 10 bases that match TRBD1. The CDR3 spans 15 residues. Germline trimming cut 4 bases from V and 4 bases from J; bases unmatched to any gene: 4. Germline CDR1 and CDR2: LNHNV and YYDKDF (reference sequence). The CDR3 here is CATSNRDRGYNEQFF. In DNA form, the CDR3 reads TGTGCCACCAGCAACCGGGACAGGGGTTACAATGAGCAGTTCTTC.

The J gene is TRBJ2-3, the V gene TRBV27; the match to TRBD1 covers 8 bases. This CDR3 has 15 residues. V lost 6 bases and J lost 5; bases outside the gene matches: 10. Germline CDR1 is MNHEY and CDR2 is SMNVEV (reference sequence). CDR3 nucleotide sequence: TGTGCCAGCAGCCACCGACAGGGGAGTTTAGATACGCAGTATTTT. This encodes CASSHRQGSLDTQYF.

This clone has more than one count but fewer than ten. This sequence joins TRBV7-2 and TRBJ1-2; D possibly corresponds to TRBD1 (5 bases). V lost 2 bases, J lost 1 base, and 8 bases lay in between. Germline CDR1 reads SGHTA; CDR2 reads FQGNSA. The CDR3 is made up of 14 amino acids. CDR3 sequence: CASSLSGGNYGYTF. The DNA for the CDR3 is TGTGCCAGCAGCTTAAGCGGGGGTAACTATGGCTACACCTTC.

This clone has at least ten counts. The chain has TRBV2 and TRBJ2-7; 9 bases are a match to TRBD1. CDR1 is SNHLY, CDR2 FYNNEI, per germline. The CDR3 consists of 13 residues. Trimming cost V 4 bases and J 5 bases; bases outside gene matches: 3. The CDR3 region is CASSGDRVNEQYF. CDR3 coding DNA: TGTGCCAGCAGTGGGGACAGGGTAAACGAGCAGTACTTC.

The genes are TRBV27 and TRBJ2-7; 8 positions agree with TRBD2. The CDR3 is 14 amino acids. Germline CDR1 is MNHEY and CDR2 is SMNVEV (reference sequence). V lost 4 bases, J lost 3 bases, and 5 bases stayed unmatched. This CDR3 reads CASSSGGGIYEQYF. CDR3 sequence (DNA): TGTGCCAGCAGTTCCGGGGGGGGGATCTACGAGCAGTACTTC.

The chain has TRBV29-1 and TRBJ2-2; tentatively, D is TRBD2 (6 bases). Germline CDR1 is SQVTM and CDR2 is ANQGSEA. The CDR3 consists of 15 residues. The V gene lost 4 bases and the J gene lost 5 bases, with 17 bases spanning the gap. CDR3 residues: CSVGPPVAGTGELFF. CDR3 DNA: TGCAGCGTTGGCCCCCCCGTGGCGGGAACCGGGGAGCTGTTTTTT.

The chain couples TRBV9 to TRBJ2-5, with D possibly TRBD2 on 5 matching bases. CDR1 and CDR2 from the germline V gene are SGDLS and YYNGEE. Trimming pared 6 bases from V and 5 bases from J, leaving 17 bases between. The CDR3 loop spans 14 amino acids. This CDR3 reads CASTEGPQGETQYF. In nucleotides, the CDR3 is TGTGCCAGCACAGAGGGCCCCCAAGGGGAGACCCAGTACTTC.

The chain uses TRBV27 and TRBJ1-3; D perhaps matches TRBD1 (5 bases). CDR3 length equals 15 residues. V shed 4 bases and J shed 3 bases, with 13 bases lying between them. Per germline, CDR1 MNHEY and CDR2 SMNVEV (reference sequence). The CDR3 region has the DNA TGTGCCAGCAGTTATAAGGGGCCGAGTGGAAACACCATATATTTT. Its protein product is CASSYKGPSGNTIYF.

The V and J genes are TRBV12-5 and TRBJ1-1; D might be TRBD1 (5 bases). Germline V CDR1 and CDR2: LGHNT, FRNRAP. Trimming took 7 bases from V and 1 from J, leaving 13 bases between them. There are 14 residues in the CDR3. CDR3 region: CASAWAGRNTEAFF. The CDR3 bases are TGTGCTAGTGCCTGGGCAGGGCGGAACACTGAAGCTTTCTTT.